The 21 T cell receptor beta chains in this list originate from one sample, sequenced in a study of human T cells and chemical hapten exposure. Stated time point: pre-sensitization, week 0. Indicated treatment: therapeutic diphenylcyclopropenone sensitization with weekly scalp DPC. TCRdb fed the RACE reads into MiXCR, producing one record per CDR3 protein. Counted here are 45,000 to 60,000 distinct CDR3 sequences, approximately 9.8% occurring once; the ten biggest clones make up 13% to 15%. Here the sequenced sample was whole blood, taken in connection with sensitization to the hapten diphenylcyclopropenone (DPC). These receptor sequences come from a woman in her thirties or forties with alopecia areata. Some clones in this sample may be carry-over from other donors' samples.

This clonotype was observed at least ten times. The rearrangement joins TRBV6-1 to TRBJ1-5; D is unclear. Trimming stripped 1 base from V and 6 bases from J, with 7 bases between. The CDR3 length is 13 residues. The germline V gene has CDR1 MNHNS and CDR2 SASEGT. As DNA, the CDR3 is TGTGCCAGCAGTGAAGTGCAGGCTCAGCCCCAGCATTTT. Residues: CASSEVQAQPQHF.

This clonotype was recorded a few times. The CDR3 here is CASSSGTVEQYF. The CDR3 DNA follows: TGTGCCAGCAGCTCAGGGACGGTCGAGCAGTACTTC. The genes are TRBV28 and TRBJ2-7, with D possibly being TRBD1 or TRBD2 (5 bases each). This CDR3 spans 12 amino acids. Germline values: CDR1 MDHEN, CDR2 SYDVKM. V lost 6 bases and J lost 6, with 12 bases in between.

This clonotype was detected many times. The chain employs TRBV4-3 and TRBJ2-7, with unresolved D. Germline CDR1 LGHNA, CDR2 YSLEER. Trimming left V 5 bases short and J 4 bases short, with 18 bases between. The length of the CDR3 is 15 residues. CDR3 nucleotide sequence: TGCGCCAGCAGCTCCCGGGCCAGTGATAAGTACGAGCAGTACTTC. This translates into CASSSRASDKYEQYF.

The sample holds a few counts of this clonotype. The chain is built from TRBV21-1 and TRBJ2-1. TRBV21-1 is designated a pseudogene. The CDR3 has 13 residues. The CDR3 nucleotides read TGTGCCAGCCGCTCGGAAGATCCGAATGAGCAGTTCTTC. Translation: CASRSEDPNEQFF.

The chain links TRBV20-1 to TRBJ2-3; D is unresolved. V was trimmed by 2 bases and J by 4 bases, leaving 7 bases between them. Per germline, CDR1 DFQATT and CDR2 SNEGSKA (reference sequence). CDR3 length equals 12 residues. CDR3 amino acids: CSARLPSDTQYF. Written as DNA, the CDR3 is TGCAGTGCTAGACTCCCTTCAGATACGCAGTATTTT.

This clonotype was seen a few times. V usage is TRBV11-2 and J usage is TRBJ2-7; D possibly matches TRBD1 or TRBD2 (7 bases each). CDR1 is SGHAT, CDR2 FQNNGV, per germline. The CDR3 loop spans 17 amino acids. Trimming removed 1 base from V and 0 bases from J, with 16 bases in between. The CDR3 reads CASSLAAGGDLSYEQYF. CDR3 sequence (DNA): TGTGCCAGCAGCTTAGCCGCAGGGGGGGATCTCTCCTACGAGCAGTACTTC.

This clonotype showed up many times. The chain couples TRBV6-2 or TRBV6-3 to TRBJ1-1; 7 bases line up with TRBD1. The V and J ends lost 0 bases and 2 bases, in that order; junction bases with no gene match: 12. The CDR3 loop spans 18 amino acids. CDR1 is MNHEY, CDR2 SVGEGT, per germline. Here the CDR3 reads CASSYSDLMGQLNTEAFF. The CDR3 DNA is TGTGCCAGCAGTTACTCGGATTTAATGGGACAGTTAAACACTGAAGCTTTCTTT.

The chain recombines TRBV24-1 with TRBJ2-2; no reliable D call. The germline V gene encodes CDR1 KGHDR and CDR2 SFDVKD. V was pared by 5 bases and J by 3 bases, with 9 bases between. The CDR3 is 14 residues long. The CDR3 region has the DNA TGTGCCACCAGTGCTAGTTGGGACACCGGGGAGCTGTTTTTT. Protein sequence: CATSASWDTGELFF.

V gene TRBV10-3 combines with J gene TRBJ1-2, with TRBD1 matching over 7 bases. This CDR3 has 13 amino acids. Per the germline V gene, CDR1 is ENHRY and CDR2 is SYGVKD. The V and J ends lost 4 bases and 6 bases, in that order; junction bases with no gene match: 5. DNA of the CDR3: TGTGCCATCAGTGTTACAGGGGCCGATGGCTACACCTTC. It translates to CAISVTGADGYTF.

This chain links TRBV27 with TRBJ2-7; 10 positions agree with TRBD1. Per the germline V gene, CDR1 is MNHEY and CDR2 is SMNVEV (reference sequence). With V trimmed by 0 bases and J by 2 bases, 10 bases remained unmatched. CDR3 length: 18 residues. CDR3 protein: CASSLSSSGDRGPYEQYF. CDR3 DNA sequence: TGTGCCAGCAGTTTATCCTCTTCAGGGGACAGGGGCCCCTACGAGCAGTACTTC.

The table lists this clonotype with many counts. The genes are TRBV28 and TRBJ2-7; tentatively, D is TRBD1 or TRBD2 (7 bases each). CDR1 is MDHEN, CDR2 SYDVKM, per germline. The CDR3 is made up of 15 amino acids. V lost 7 bases, J lost 2 bases, and 18 bases lay in between. CDR3 region: CASTSWGGGPYEQYF. The CDR3 DNA follows: TGTGCCAGCACCTCATGGGGAGGGGGCCCCTACGAGCAGTACTTC.

This clonotype was counted a few times. This sequence joins TRBV4-3 and TRBJ1-5, with D unclear. This CDR3 has 14 residues. Trimming left V 2 bases short and J 3 bases short, with 8 bases between. Germline assignment: CDR1 LGHNA and CDR2 YSLEER. CDR3 region: CASSQYPDNQPQHF. CDR3 DNA: TGCGCCAGCAGCCAATACCCGGACAATCAGCCCCAGCATTTT.

This clonotype occurred many times. The CDR3 here is CASNNRDGSNQPQHF. The CDR3 bases are TGTGCCAGTAATAATCGGGACGGAAGCAATCAGCCCCAGCATTTT. This rearrangement joins TRBV19 to TRBJ1-5; the D gene is possibly TRBD1 (5 bases). The germline V gene encodes CDR1 LNHDA and CDR2 SQIVND (reference sequence). V was trimmed by 7 bases and J by 1 base, leaving 14 bases between them. This CDR3 contains 15 residues.

This clonotype was seen ten or more times. V and J are TRBV4-3 and TRBJ1-5; a possible D gene is TRBD1 (5 bases). Germline V gene sequence: CDR1 LGHNA, CDR2 YSLEER. The CDR3 sequence is 16 residues long. Deletions cut 0 bases from V and 0 bases from J, with 9 bases between. CDR3 in amino acids: CASSQDWGGSNQPQHF. For the CDR3, the DNA is TGCGCCAGCAGCCAAGATTGGGGGGGTAGCAATCAGCCCCAGCATTTT.

This clonotype was seen many times. J is TRBJ2-2 and V is TRBV6-5, with 7 bases matching TRBD1. The CDR3 is 12 amino acids. Germline V lookup: CDR1 MNHEY, CDR2 SVGAGI. V shed 10 bases, J shed 2 bases, and the junction held 1 base outside the gene matches. The CDR3 DNA follows: TGTGCCACAGGGGGAAACACCGGGGAGCTGTTTTTT. Residues: CATGGNTGELFF.

Points on this clonotype: A read error may be the cause here, since a much bigger clone is one base away. This rearrangement joins TRBV12-3 or TRBV12-4 to TRBJ2-1; D possibly corresponds to TRBD2 (5 bases). This CDR3 is 15 amino acids long. CDR3 residues: CASSFWTLQNNEEFF. CDR3 bases: TGTGCCAGCAGTTTTTGGACTCTACAGAACAATGAGGAGTTCTTC.

This clonotype was counted many times. V is TRBV5-1 and J is TRBJ2-2, with D perhaps given as TRBD1 or TRBD2 (5 bases each). Germline CDR1 and CDR2: SGHRS and YFSETQ. V shed 3 bases and J shed 6 bases, with 9 bases lying between them. The CDR3 spans 13 residues. The chain's CDR3 is CASSWGTAGELFF. The CDR3 DNA reads as TGCGCCAGCAGCTGGGGGACGGCCGGGGAGCTGTTTTTT.

This clonotype was found many times. The chain has TRBV9 and TRBJ2-3; D gene uncertain. V lost 4 bases and J 5 bases, leaving 8 bases between the germline ends. This CDR3 is 12 amino acids long. The germline V gene has CDR1 SGDLS and CDR2 YYNGEE. The DNA for the CDR3 is TGTGCCAGCAGCCTAATAGGAGATACGCAGTATTTT. Translation: CASSLIGDTQYF.

The sample holds many counts of this clonotype. This chain connects TRBV11-2 to TRBJ2-4, with D unclear. The CDR3 is 12 amino acids. Germline V gene data show CDR1 as SGHAT and CDR2 as FQNNGV. V shed 1 base and J shed 5 bases, with 3 bases lying between them. The CDR3 DNA is TGTGCCAGCAGCTTAGTGGAAAACATTCAGTACTTC. It yields the protein CASSLVENIQYF.

V is TRBV9 and J is TRBJ2-5; 10 bases line up with TRBD1. Unmatched junction bases numbered 8, after V lost 4 bases and J lost 5 bases. Germline V lookup: CDR1 SGDLS, CDR2 YYNGEE. CDR3 length: 15 residues. CDR3 bases: TGTGCCAGCAGCCCCTGGGACAGGGGTGCCGAGACCCAGTACTTC. Amino acids: CASSPWDRGAETQYF.

This clonotype was observed a handful of times. A much larger clone is a single base away; this may be a read error. The CDR3 nucleotides are TGTGCCAGCAGCTGGACAGGGGTCGAGCAGTACTTC. This translates into CASSWTGVEQYF. This chain links TRBV7-9 with TRBJ2-7; 9 bases fit TRBD1. The germline gives CDR1 SEHNR, CDR2 FQNEAQ (reference sequence). The CDR3 loop spans 12 amino acids. The junction had 1 base not matched to a gene; V was cut back by 4 bases and J by 6 bases.